This T cell receptor beta chain was sequenced in a study of cytotoxic CD8 clonotypes in ibrutinib-treated CLL. Concerning this clone: Its antigen remains unidentified.

Study results and limitations: Public clonotypes were uncommon and contracted or stayed stable on treatment.

The CDR3 runs 16 residues. Germline V gene data show CDR1 as MRHNA and CDR2 as SNTAGT. V lost 2 bases and J lost 7, with 20 bases in between. Clones were sequenced by immunoSEQ multiplex PCR, and TCRdb holds only the in-frame ones, with some missing. The table shows just over 200,000 clones, with about 75% occurring only once. This sequence originates from a human donor with chronic lymphocytic leukemia. The V and J genes are TRBV6-4 and TRBJ1-2, with D perhaps matching TRBD1 (6 bases). The sequenced sample was PBMCs, obtained after 12 months of ibrutinib treatment. The CDR3 spells CASSDGKQGTVSGYTF. The CDR3 coding sequence is TGTGCCAGCAGTGACGGGAAACAGGGAACCGTGAGTGGCTACACCTTC.